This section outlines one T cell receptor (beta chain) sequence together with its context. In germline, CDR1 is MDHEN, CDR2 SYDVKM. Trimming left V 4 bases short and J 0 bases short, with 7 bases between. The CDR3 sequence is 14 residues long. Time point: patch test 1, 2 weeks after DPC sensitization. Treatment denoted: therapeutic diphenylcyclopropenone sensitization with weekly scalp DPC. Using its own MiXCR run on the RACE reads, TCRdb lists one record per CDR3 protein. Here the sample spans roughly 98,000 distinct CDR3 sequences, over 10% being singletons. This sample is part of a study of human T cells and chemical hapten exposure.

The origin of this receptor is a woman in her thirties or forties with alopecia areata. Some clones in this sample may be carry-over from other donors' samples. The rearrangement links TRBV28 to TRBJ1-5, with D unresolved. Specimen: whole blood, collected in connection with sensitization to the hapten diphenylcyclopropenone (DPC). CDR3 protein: CASSSAYSNQPQHF. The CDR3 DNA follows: TGTGCCAGCAGTTCCGCTTATAGCAATCAGCCCCAGCATTTT. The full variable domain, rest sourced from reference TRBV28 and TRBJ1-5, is DVKVTQSSRYLVKRTGEKVFLECVQDMDHENMFWYRQDPGLGLRLIYFSYDVKMKEKGDIPEGYSVSREKKERFSLILESASTNQTSMYLCASSSAYSNQPQHFGDGTRLSIL.